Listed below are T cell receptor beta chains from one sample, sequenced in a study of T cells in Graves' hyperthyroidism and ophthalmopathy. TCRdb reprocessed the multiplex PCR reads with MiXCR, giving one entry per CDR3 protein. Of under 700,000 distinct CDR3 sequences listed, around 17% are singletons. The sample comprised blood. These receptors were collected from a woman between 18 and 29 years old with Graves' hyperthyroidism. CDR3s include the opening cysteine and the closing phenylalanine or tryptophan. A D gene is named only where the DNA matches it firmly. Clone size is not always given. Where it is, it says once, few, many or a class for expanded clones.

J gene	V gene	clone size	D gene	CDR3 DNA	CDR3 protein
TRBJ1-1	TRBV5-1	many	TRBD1	TGCGCCAGCAGCGGCCGGGACAGGTCGAACACTGAAGCTTTCTTT	CASSGRDRSNTEAFF
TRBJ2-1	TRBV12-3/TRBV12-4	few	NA	TGTGCCAGCAGTTCTACACCGCTTAACAATGAGCAGTTCTTC	CASSSTPLNNEQFF
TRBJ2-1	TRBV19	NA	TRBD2	TGTGCCAGTAGTACCCCCGGCGGGAGCTCCTACAATGAGCAGTTCTTC	CASSTPGGSSYNEQFF
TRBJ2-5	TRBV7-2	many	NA	TGTGCCAGCAGCCCCGACCGTGCCCTCCAAGAGACCCAGTACTTC	CASSPDRALQETQYF
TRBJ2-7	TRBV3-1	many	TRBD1	TGTGCCAGCAGCCAAGGCCGGGACAGGCTCCACGAGCAGTACTTC	CASSQGRDRLHEQYF
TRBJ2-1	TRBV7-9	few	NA	TGTGCCAGCAGCCCAGTCAGGGGTGAGCAGTTCTTC	CASSPVRGEQFF
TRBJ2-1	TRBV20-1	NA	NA	TGCAGTGCTAGGGGCACGGTTAGGAGGGTCTCCTACAATGAGCAGTTCTTC	CSARGTVRRVSYNEQFF
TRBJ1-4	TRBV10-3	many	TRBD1	TGTGCCACCAGACCTGGACAGGGGGCAGGAACTAATGAAAAACTGTTTTTT	CATRPGQGAGTNEKLFF
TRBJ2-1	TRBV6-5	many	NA	TGTGCCAGCAGTTACTCGTGGGACCCCGTTCGCAATGAGCAGTTCTTC	CASSYSWDPVRNEQFF
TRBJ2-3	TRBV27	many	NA	TGTGCCAGCCATGGACAGAGATTCACAGATACGCAGTATTTT	CASHGQRFTDTQYF
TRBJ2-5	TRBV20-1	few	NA	TGCAGTGCTAGAGAGGACAGAGGGAGGCAAGAGACCCAGTACTTC	CSAREDRGRQETQYF
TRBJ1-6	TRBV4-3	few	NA	TGCGCCAGCAGCCAGTGGGGGATATTCAGTTCACCCCTCCACTTT	CASSQWGIFSSPLHF
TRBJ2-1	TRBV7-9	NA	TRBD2	TGTGCCAGCAGCCCTTCAAGGACTAGTCGGTTCAATGAGCAGTTCTTC	CASSPSRTSRFNEQFF
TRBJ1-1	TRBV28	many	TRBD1	TGTGCCAGCAGCTATGAAGACAGGGTCGCTGAAGCTTTCTTT	CASSYEDRVAEAFF
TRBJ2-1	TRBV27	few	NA	TGTGCCAGCAGATTCAGCGGCCCATCCTACAATGAGCAGTTCTTC	CASRFSGPSYNEQFF
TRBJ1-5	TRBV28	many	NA	TGTGCCAGCAGCAAAGCCGGTCAGCCCCAGCATTTT	CASSKAGQPQHF
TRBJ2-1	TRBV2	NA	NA	TGTGCCAGCAGTGAATCGGACACGAACTATGAGCAGTTCTTC	CASSESDTNYEQFF
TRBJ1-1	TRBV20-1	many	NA	TGCAGTGCTAGAGATCCCTCCGGCGGGACTGAAGCTTTCTTT	CSARDPSGGTEAFF
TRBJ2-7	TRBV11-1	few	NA	TGTGCCAGCAGCTTTAAAGGGGAGCCGTACGAGCAGTACTTC	CASSFKGEPYEQYF
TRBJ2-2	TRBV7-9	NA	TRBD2	TGTGCCAGCAGTGGGACCGGGACTAGCGGGAGCTGGAGTGACACCGGGGAGCTGTTTTTT	CASSGTGTSGSWSDTGELFF
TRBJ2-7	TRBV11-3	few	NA	TGTGCCAGCAGCTTGCAGGGATCTTCCGAGCAGTACTTC	CASSLQGSSEQYF
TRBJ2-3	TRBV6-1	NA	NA	TGTGCCAGCAGTGAAGAGGTAGCGGTAAGCACAGATACGCAGTATTTT	CASSEEVAVSTDTQYF
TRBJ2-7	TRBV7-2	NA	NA	TGTGCCAGCAGCTTAGGGCTAGTCGTAGACGAGCAGTACTTC	CASSLGLVVDEQYF
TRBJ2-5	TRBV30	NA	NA	TGTGCCTGGAGTGGCAGGAAAGAGACCCAGTACTTC	CAWSGRKETQYF
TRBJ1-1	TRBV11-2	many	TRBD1	TGTGCCAGCAGCTTGACACAGGGGGTGGAGGCTGAAGCTTTCTTT	CASSLTQGVEAEAFF
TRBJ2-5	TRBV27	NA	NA	TGTGCCAGCAGTGAAGGGGGGCGGGCCCAGTACTTC	CASSEGGRAQYF
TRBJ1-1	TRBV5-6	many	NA	TGTGCCAGCAGCTTCGTGGGGCAGGACACTGAAGCTTTCTTT	CASSFVGQDTEAFF
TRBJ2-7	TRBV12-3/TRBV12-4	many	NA	TGTGCCAGCAACCAGGGGGGGAGTGCTTACGAGCAGTACTTC	CASNQGGSAYEQYF